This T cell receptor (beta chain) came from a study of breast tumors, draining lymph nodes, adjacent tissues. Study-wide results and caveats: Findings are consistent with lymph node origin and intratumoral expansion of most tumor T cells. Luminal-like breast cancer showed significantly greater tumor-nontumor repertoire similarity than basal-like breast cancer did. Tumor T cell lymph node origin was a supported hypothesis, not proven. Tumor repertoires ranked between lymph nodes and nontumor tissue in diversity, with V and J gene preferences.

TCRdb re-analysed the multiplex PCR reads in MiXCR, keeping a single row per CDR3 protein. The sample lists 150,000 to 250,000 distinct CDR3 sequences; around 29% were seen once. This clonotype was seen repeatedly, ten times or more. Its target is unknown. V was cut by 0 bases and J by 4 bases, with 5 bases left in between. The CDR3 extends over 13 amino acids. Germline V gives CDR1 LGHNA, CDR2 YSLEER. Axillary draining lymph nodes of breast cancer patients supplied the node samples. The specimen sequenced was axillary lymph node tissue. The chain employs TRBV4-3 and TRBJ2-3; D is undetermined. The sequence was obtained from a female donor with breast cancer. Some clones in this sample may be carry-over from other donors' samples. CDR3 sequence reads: CASSQDNADTQYF. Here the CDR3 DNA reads TGCGCCAGCAGCCAAGATAACGCAGATACGCAGTATTTT.